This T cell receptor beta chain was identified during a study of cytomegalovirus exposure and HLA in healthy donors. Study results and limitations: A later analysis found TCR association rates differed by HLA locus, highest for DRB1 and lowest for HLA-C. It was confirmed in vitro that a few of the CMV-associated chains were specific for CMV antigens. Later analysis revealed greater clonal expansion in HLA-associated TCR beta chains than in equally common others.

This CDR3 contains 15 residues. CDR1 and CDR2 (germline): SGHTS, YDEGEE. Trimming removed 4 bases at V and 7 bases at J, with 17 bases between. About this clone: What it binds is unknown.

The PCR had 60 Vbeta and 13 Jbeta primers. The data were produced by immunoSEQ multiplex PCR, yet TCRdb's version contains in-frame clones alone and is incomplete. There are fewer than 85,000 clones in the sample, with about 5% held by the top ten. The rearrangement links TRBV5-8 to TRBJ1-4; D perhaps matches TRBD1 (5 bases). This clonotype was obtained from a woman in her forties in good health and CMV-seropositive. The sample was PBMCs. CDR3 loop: CASSTTHPRGEKLFF. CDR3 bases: TGTGCCAGCAGCACGACACACCCTAGGGGTGAAAAACTGTTTTTT.